Listed here are 25 T cell receptor beta chains from one sample, sequenced in a study of T-cell reconstitution after alpha-beta-depleted transplantation in children. Unique molecular identifiers were built into the TCRbeta library. A single record per CDR3 protein comes from TCRdb applying MiXCR to the PCR reads. The table has 190,000 or so distinct CDR3 sequences, roughly 15% seen once; the top ten hold about 12%. The sequencing used PBMCs from the stem cell graft donor, collected from the stem cell graft. The receptors come from a human donor who donated a stem cell graft to a child with acute lymphoblastic leukemia.

At least ten counts were recorded for this clonotype. In nucleotides, the CDR3 is TGTGCCAGTAACGACAGAGTCAATGAAAAACTGTTTTTT. Protein product: CASNDRVNEKLFF. This rearrangement joins TRBV19 to TRBJ1-4; D is perhaps TRBD1 (5 bases). The V and J ends lost 7 bases and 5 bases respectively, with 11 bases between them. This CDR3 has 13 residues. Germline V gene sequence: CDR1 LNHDA, CDR2 SQIVND (reference sequence).

This clonotype was counted a few times. V gene TRBV20-1 combines with J gene TRBJ2-2; TRBD2 aligns across 7 bases. V lost 4 bases, J lost 5 bases, and 13 bases stayed unmatched. The CDR3 runs 16 residues. Germline CDR1 is DFQATT and CDR2 is SNEGSKA (reference sequence). The CDR3 nucleotides are TGCAGTGCTACCCCTGGGGCGGGAGTGATGACCGGGGAGCTGTTTTTT. Amino acids: CSATPGAGVMTGELFF.

This clonotype was observed many times. The V and J genes are TRBV5-1 and TRBJ2-6; D call uncertain. Germline V CDR1 and CDR2: SGHRS, YFSETQ. The CDR3 has 15 amino acids. The V and J ends lost 5 bases and 0 bases respectively, with 9 bases between them. CDR3 bases: TGCGCCAGCAGAGGAACCCTCTCTGGGGCCAACGTCCTGACTTTC. This translates into CASRGTLSGANVLTF. Full variable domain (remainder filled in from reference TRBV5-1 and TRBJ2-6): KAGVTQTPRYLIKTRGQQVTLSCSPISGHRSVSWYQQTPGQGLQFLFEYFSETQRNKGNFPGRFSGRQFSNSRSEMNVSTLELGDSALYLCASRGTLSGANVLTFGAGSRLTVL.

The chain uses TRBV7-2 and TRBJ2-3; TRBD2 aligns across 10 bases. CDR3 length: 17 residues. J was trimmed by 5 bases and V by 0 bases; bases with no gene match: 8. Germline CDR1 SGHTA, CDR2 FQGNSA. CDR3 sequence: CASSLAASGRGRDTQYF. CDR3 bases: TGTGCCAGCAGCTTAGCGGCTAGCGGGAGAGGAAGAGATACGCAGTATTTT. Based on the CDR3 plus reference TRBV7-2 and TRBJ2-3, the full variable domain is GAGVSQSPSNKVTEKGKDVELRCDPISGHTALYWYRQSLGQGLEFLIYFQGNSAPDKSGLPSDRFSAERTGGSVSTLTIQRTQQEDSAVYLCASSLAASGRGRDTQYFGPGTRLTVL.

This clonotype showed up many times. This chain connects TRBV20-1 to TRBJ1-5; 11 nucleotides align to TRBD1. The CDR3 length is 12 residues. CDR1 DFQATT and CDR2 SNEGSKA come from the germline V gene (reference sequence). With 5 bases clipped from V and 9 bases from J, the junction kept 3 bases outside the gene matches. CDR3 loop: CSAWDRGRPQHF. As DNA, the CDR3 is TGCAGTGCTTGGGACAGGGGGAGGCCCCAGCATTTT.

This clonotype has a count of ten or more. The genes are TRBV12-3 or TRBV12-4 and TRBJ2-1; TRBD2 aligns across 8 bases. CDR3 length: 15 residues. The J segment lost 4 bases and the V segment lost 6 bases, leaving 8 bases of the junction unmatched. In nucleotides, the CDR3 is TGTGCCAGCAGGCCTCCGGGAGGGGTGTACAATGAGCAGTTCTTC. Translation: CASRPPGGVYNEQFF.

At least ten counts were recorded for this clonotype. V gene TRBV7-6 combines with J gene TRBJ1-5, with a weak D call TRBD1 (6 bases). CDR3 length equals 15 residues. Germline CDR1 SGHVS, CDR2 FNYEAQ. V lost 1 base, J lost 1 base, and 8 bases lay in between. The CDR3 bases are TGTGCCAGCAGCTTAGAACAGGGAAGCAATCAGCCCCAGCATTTT. Protein: CASSLEQGSNQPQHF.

This clonotype is a singleton in its sample. A much larger clone differs from this one at a single base, so this may be a read error. The chain joins TRBV11-2 to TRBJ2-4; D might be TRBD2 (6 bases). The germline V gene has CDR1 SGHAT and CDR2 FQNNGV. The CDR3 totals 18 residues. CDR3 loop: CASSAMGLRYLAKNSQYF. DNA for the CDR3: TGTGCCAGCAGCGCCATGGGACTGCGATATTTAGCCAAAAACAGTCAGTACTTC.

The table lists this clonotype with many counts. The rearrangement joins TRBV6-5 to TRBJ2-3, with D tentatively TRBD1 or TRBD2 (5 bases each). The CDR3 totals 14 residues. CDR1 and CDR2 from the germline V gene are MNHEY and SVGAGI. Trimming stripped 4 bases from V and 3 bases from J, with 11 bases between. CDR3 residues: CASSSLGETDTQYF. CDR3 nucleotide sequence: TGTGCCAGCAGTTCCCTGGGGGAAACAGATACGCAGTATTTT.

This rearrangement joins TRBV28 to TRBJ2-7, with TRBD2 matching 10 bases. The V segment lost 6 bases and the J segment 3 bases; nucleotides outside the gene matches: 8. CDR3 length: 15 residues. Germline V CDR1 and CDR2: MDHEN, SYDVKM. CDR3 sequence (DNA): TGTGCCAGCAGCATAGCGGGAGGCATCGTCTACGAGCAGTACTTC. Protein sequence: CASSIAGGIVYEQYF.

Ten or more counts support this clonotype. V is TRBV28 and J is TRBJ2-7; 10 nucleotides align to TRBD2. The V gene end was trimmed by 7 bases and the J gene end by 3 bases; junction bases not matched to a gene: 9. Germline values: CDR1 MDHEN, CDR2 SYDVKM. The CDR3 consists of 15 residues. The CDR3 region is CASTSGLADLYEQYF. The CDR3 DNA follows: TGTGCCAGCACCTCCGGACTAGCGGACCTCTACGAGCAGTACTTC.

This clonotype showed up many times. The V and J genes are TRBV21-1 and TRBJ2-7; the table's D call, TRBD1, has no DNA check behind it. TRBV21-1 is flagged as a pseudogene. The CDR3 runs 16 residues. CDR3 in amino acids: CASSPRGGNWRYEQYF. CDR3 in DNA: TGTGCCAGCAGCCCCCGAGGGGGAAATTGGCGCTACGAGCAGTACTTC.

This clonotype was observed at least ten times. The chain links TRBV20-1 to TRBJ2-7; D uncertain. Trimming left V 6 bases short and J 6 bases short, with 15 bases between. Germline V CDR1 and CDR2: DFQATT, SNEGSKA (reference sequence). This CDR3 region has 12 residues. CDR3 sequence reads: CSAHGTSPEQYF. The CDR3 nucleotides read TGCAGTGCCCACGGTACCTCACCCGAGCAGTACTTC.

There are many counts of this clonotype. The chain links TRBV5-1 to TRBJ2-1; the match to TRBD2 covers 7 bases. The germline V gene has CDR1 SGHRS and CDR2 YFSETQ. Unmatched junction bases numbered 8, after V lost 1 base and J lost 7 bases. The CDR3 totals 15 residues. Here the CDR3 reads CASSLPSGVLNEQFF. In DNA, the CDR3 is TGCGCCAGCAGCTTGCCTAGCGGAGTACTGAATGAGCAGTTCTTC.

This clonotype was seen ten or more times. The genes are TRBV20-1 and TRBJ2-1; no clear D. Germline CDR1 is DFQATT and CDR2 is SNEGSKA (reference sequence). The CDR3 spans 10 residues. With 7 bases removed from V and 7 bases from J, the gap between germline ends came to 8 bases. CDR3 nucleotide sequence: TGCAGTGTCGGTGAGAATGAGCAGTTCTTC. Translation: CSVGENEQFF.

This clonotype was found many times. This chain connects TRBV4-1 to TRBJ2-7; either TRBD1 or TRBD2 may fit D (6 bases each). Germline V gene sequence: CDR1 MGHRA, CDR2 YSYEKL. Trimming removed 5 bases from V and 0 bases from J, with 20 bases in between. This CDR3 has 17 amino acids. CDR3 nucleotide sequence: TGCGCCAGCAGCTTTCGACTAGTCGGGACACCCTCCTACGAGCAGTACTTC. Its protein is CASSFRLVGTPSYEQYF.

This clonotype was counted many times. The chain uses TRBV7-2 and TRBJ2-7, with D maybe TRBD1 (6 bases). V lost 7 bases and J lost 6, with 19 bases in between. Germline loops: CDR1 SGHTA, CDR2 FQGNSA. The CDR3 is made up of 14 amino acids. The CDR3 nucleotides read TGTGCCAGCACCTTCCAAGGGGGACAAACCGAGCAGTACTTC. Translation: CASTFQGGQTEQYF.

This clonotype came up many times. The gene calls are TRBV20-1 and TRBJ1-6; D is undetermined. The V end lost 0 bases, the J end lost 8 bases, and 11 bases lay between the germline ends. This CDR3 contains 14 residues. The V gene's germline CDR1 is DFQATT and CDR2 SNEGSKA (reference sequence). The CDR3 reads CSARDLTVDSPLHF. CDR3 coding DNA: TGCAGTGCTAGAGACCTCACTGTTGATTCACCCCTCCACTTT.

This clonotype was recorded at least ten times. The chain employs TRBV7-9 and TRBJ2-3; D is unresolved. V lost 3 bases and J 4 bases, leaving 8 bases between the germline ends. There are 13 residues in the CDR3. Per germline, CDR1 SEHNR and CDR2 FQNEAQ (reference sequence). CDR3 in DNA: TGTGCCAGCAGCTTGGGATTCCCAGATACGCAGTATTTT. It yields the protein CASSLGFPDTQYF.

This clonotype was picked up many times. The rearrangement uses TRBV5-1 and TRBJ1-1, with 7 bases fitting TRBD1. V lost 4 bases, J lost 3 bases, and 6 bases stayed unmatched. The CDR3 covers 14 residues. Germline V gene lookup returns CDR1 SGHRS and CDR2 YFSETQ. The CDR3 sequence is CASSPGQPYTEAFF. The CDR3, as DNA: TGCGCCAGCAGCCCGGGACAGCCTTACACTGAAGCTTTCTTT.

The J gene is TRBJ1-2, the V gene TRBV2, with D perhaps TRBD1 (5 bases). Trimming left V 4 bases short and J 7 bases short, with 10 bases between. The germline gives CDR1 SNHLY, CDR2 FYNNEI. There are 12 residues in the CDR3. CDR3 nucleotides: TGTGCCAGCAGTGGGCAGGGTGGTGGCTACACCTTC. It translates to CASSGQGGGYTF.

This clonotype occurred many times. The chain employs TRBV12-3 or TRBV12-4 and TRBJ2-6; 8 bases agree with TRBD1. The CDR3 runs 17 residues. The V gene end was trimmed by 6 bases and the J gene end by 3 bases; junction bases not matched to a gene: 10. The CDR3 region has the DNA TGTGCCAGCAGCTATCCTGGACAGGGCTTTGGGGCCAACGTCCTGACTTTC. This codes for CASSYPGQGFGANVLTF.

The sample holds many counts of this clonotype. The chain recombines TRBV18 with TRBJ1-4; D gene uncertain. The CDR3 totals 14 residues. V dropped 4 bases and J dropped 4 bases, with 10 bases sitting between them. Germline V gene sequence: CDR1 KGHSH, CDR2 LQKENI. As DNA, the CDR3 is TGTGCCAGCTCACTGGACGGATTTAATGAAAAACTGTTTTTT. Encoded protein: CASSLDGFNEKLFF.

At least ten counts were recorded for this clonotype. The chain has TRBV29-1 and TRBJ2-7, with 7 bases that match TRBD1. Germline CDR1 SQVTM, CDR2 ANQGSEA. The CDR3 totals 14 residues. The junction had 16 bases not matched to a gene; V was cut back by 7 bases and J by 7 bases. CDR3 sequence: CSAGVRQGGSEQYF. CDR3 nucleotide sequence: TGCAGCGCCGGGGTACGACAGGGTGGTTCGGAGCAGTACTTC.

This clonotype showed up many times. V usage is TRBV12-3 or TRBV12-4 and J usage is TRBJ2-5, with D possibly being TRBD1 (6 bases). This CDR3 spans 14 amino acids. V was clipped by 1 base and J by 5 bases, with 11 bases between them. CDR3 DNA sequence: TGTGCCAGCAGTTTAGGGGGGCAGGGGGAGACCCAGTACTTC. This translates into CASSLGGQGETQYF.